Each of the 10 T cell receptor beta chains below was sequenced from the same sample in a study of CD8+ T cells in alopecia areata. Specified treatment: oral pan-JAK inhibitor, 5-10 mg twice daily. As the sequencing template, cDNA was produced by extracting RNA and reverse transcribing it. Profiled with immunoSEQ multiplex PCR; TCRdb holds only in-frame clones, not every one. The table records 200,000 to 250,000 clones, 64% of them present only once. Sequencing was performed on CD4+ T cells sorted from blood, taken at week 4, from a patient treated with tofacitinib. The receptor source for this set is a human donor with alopecia areata.

This rearrangement joins TRBV7-9 to TRBJ2-7; 9 positions match TRBD1. V lost 1 base to trimming and J lost 3 bases; unmatched junction nucleotides: 4. Per germline, CDR1 SEHNR and CDR2 FQNEAQ (reference sequence). The CDR3 consists of 15 residues. The CDR3 DNA follows: TGTGCCAGCAGCTTAGGTGGGGGACAGGGCTACGAGCAGTACTTC. The encoded protein is CASSLGGGQGYEQYF.

The chain is built from TRBV5-6 and TRBJ1-1, with D possibly TRBD1 on 5 matching bases. The CDR3 sequence is 14 residues long. CDR1 SGHDT and CDR2 YYEEEE come from the germline V gene. V lost 4 bases to trimming and J lost 3 bases, with 13 bases between them. CDR3 DNA sequence: TGTGCCAGCAGCGCGGGACTGGGGCACACTGAAGCTTTCTTT. It translates to CASSAGLGHTEAFF.

This clone was seen more than once but under ten times. The chain recombines TRBV5-1 with TRBJ1-1, with a weak D call TRBD1 (5 bases). Trimming left V 0 bases short and J 0 bases short, with 9 bases between. The V gene's germline CDR1 is SGHRS and CDR2 YFSETQ. CDR3 length: 15 amino acids. CDR3 region: CASSLGPGVNTEAFF. CDR3 bases: TGCGCCAGCAGCTTGGGCCCGGGGGTGAACACTGAAGCTTTCTTT.

The chain recombines TRBV5-1 with TRBJ2-1; 8 bases are a match to TRBD2. This CDR3 region has 16 residues. V dropped 0 bases and J dropped 8; count of bases not matched to a gene: 10. Germline CDR1 is SGHRS and CDR2 is YFSETQ. CDR3 sequence (DNA): TGCGCCAGCAGCTTGGAGCCGGCGGGAGGCCTCGATGAGCAGTTCTTC. Translated: CASSLEPAGGLDEQFF.

The chain carries TRBV29-1 and TRBJ2-3; TRBD2 matches 9 bases. Losses at the gene ends were 3 bases for V and 5 bases for J; bases not matched to a gene: 6. Looked up from germline, CDR1 is SQVTM and CDR2 is ANQGSEA. This CDR3 region has 14 residues. The CDR3 DNA is TGCAGCGTTGAGGCTAGCGGGGTTGGAGATACGCAGTATTTT. Translation gives CSVEASGVGDTQYF.

This clone appeared a few times. The chain joins TRBV10-3 to TRBJ1-2; TRBD1 matches 9 bases. The CDR3 is 13 residues long. From germline, CDR1 is ENHRY and CDR2 SYGVKD. J lost 6 bases, V lost 6 bases, and 5 bases had no gene match. The CDR3: CAISYRDRDGYTF. CDR3 in DNA: TGTGCCATCAGCTACCGGGACAGGGATGGCTACACCTTC.

The genes are TRBV25-1 and TRBJ1-1; the match to TRBD1 covers 7 bases. The V gene's germline CDR1 is MGHDK and CDR2 SYGVNS. V lost 4 bases and J lost 1; bases outside the gene matches: 3. The CDR3 runs to 14 residues. The CDR3: CASSGRTGNTEAFF. The DNA of the CDR3 is TGTGCCAGCAGTGGACGGACAGGGAACACTGAAGCTTTCTTT.

The J gene is TRBJ2-2, the V gene TRBV2; D gene ambiguous. Germline CDR1 is SNHLY and CDR2 is FYNNEI. V gave up 3 bases and J gave up 3 bases, with 5 bases separating them. The CDR3 runs to 13 residues. CDR3 sequence reads: CASSDLHTGELFF. In DNA form, the CDR3 reads TGTGCCAGCAGTGATTTGCACACCGGGGAGCTGTTTTTT.

The V gene is TRBV30, the J gene TRBJ1-5; perhaps TRBD1 as D (5 bases). CDR1 and CDR2 from the germline V gene are GTSNPN and SVGIG (reference sequence). Trimming removed 0 bases from V and 5 bases from J, with 8 bases in between. This CDR3 is 13 amino acids long. Here the CDR3 reads CAWSVGVDQPQHF. The CDR3 region has the DNA TGTGCCTGGAGTGTAGGGGTCGATCAGCCCCAGCATTTT.

The chain has TRBV5-8 and TRBJ2-4; 10 bases agree with TRBD1. V shed 2 bases and J 10 bases; nucleotides not matched to a gene: 12. There are 16 residues in the CDR3. Germline values: CDR1 SGHTS, CDR2 YDEGEE. CDR3 region: CASSLPRDRGGGIQYF. The CDR3 DNA is TGTGCCAGCAGCTTACCAAGGGACAGGGGCGGAGGGATTCAGTACTTC.